Listed here are 31 T cell receptor beta chains from one sample, sequenced in a study of blood T cells in healthy people across ages. For the second PCR, which ran for about 7 to 11 cycles, a sample-barcoded 5' primer and a J-beta primer mix were used. TCRdb processed the 5' RACE reads anew with MiXCR; each CDR3 protein has one entry. The sample records around 1.5 million distinct CDR3 sequences, approximately 59% being singletons. The sequenced sample was blood. The receptors originated from a man between 18 and 29 years old in good health.

In its sample, this clonotype was seen once. This rearrangement joins TRBV5-1 to TRBJ2-1, with 7 bases lining up with TRBD2. This CDR3 contains 16 residues. V dropped 1 base and J dropped 0; count of bases not matched to a gene: 4. CDR1 and CDR2 from the germline V gene are SGHRS and YFSETQ. CDR3 residues: CASSLTSVSSYNEQFF. The DNA of the CDR3 is TGCGCCAGCAGCTTGACTAGCGTCAGCTCCTACAATGAGCAGTTCTTC.

V gene TRBV15 combines with J gene TRBJ2-7; D gene ambiguous. V was clipped by 5 bases and J by 5 bases, with 7 bases between them. There are 11 residues in the CDR3. CDR1 and CDR2 (germline): LNHNV, YYDKDF (reference sequence). The CDR3 coding sequence is TGTGCCACCAGCGCCCGCAACGAGCAGTACTTC. Encoded protein: CATSARNEQYF.

The chain carries TRBV20-1 and TRBJ1-2; 7 bases map to TRBD1. CDR3 length equals 14 residues. CDR1 and CDR2 (germline): DFQATT, SNEGSKA (reference sequence). Unmatched junction bases numbered 7, after V lost 3 bases and J lost 3 bases. The CDR3 loop is CSASVAGTDYGYTF. In nucleotides, the CDR3 is TGCAGTGCTAGTGTCGCCGGGACAGACTATGGCTACACCTTC.

The chain employs TRBV6-5 and TRBJ2-7; TRBD1 aligns across 9 bases. With 2 bases clipped from V and 2 bases from J, the junction kept 7 bases outside the gene matches. The CDR3 runs to 16 residues. The germline gives CDR1 MNHEY, CDR2 SVGAGI. The CDR3 coding sequence is TGTGCCAGCAGTTACGCCCCCGGGACAGGGACCTACGAGCAGTACTTC. As protein: CASSYAPGTGTYEQYF.

This chain connects TRBV2 to TRBJ1-1; TRBD1 agrees at 7 bases. The germline CDR1 and CDR2 sequences are SNHLY and FYNNEI. The CDR3 is 16 residues long. The V gene end was trimmed by 0 bases and the J gene end by 1 base; junction bases not matched to a gene: 5. The CDR3 DNA sequence: TGTGCCAGCAGTGAAGCGCTTAGGGGGCGGAACACTGAAGCTTTCTTT. Its protein product is CASSEALRGRNTEAFF.

A few counts support this clonotype. The chain combines TRBV21-1 with TRBJ2-5; the DNA was not compared with TRBD2, the D call given in the table. TRBV21-1 is a pseudogene locus. The CDR3 has 17 residues. CDR3 amino acids: CASSVRTSGRCIETQYF. Written as DNA, the CDR3 is TGTGCCAGCAGCGTTCGGACTAGCGGGAGGTGTATAGAGACCCAGTACTTC.

This rearrangement joins TRBV7-2 to TRBJ2-7; TRBD2 might be the D (5 bases). CDR1 SGHTA and CDR2 FQGNSA come from the germline V gene. The CDR3 consists of 14 residues. Trimming left V 0 bases short and J 6 bases short, with 12 bases between. Here the CDR3 DNA reads TGTGCCAGCAGCTTAGCCCCCCCTAGCCGCGAGCAGTACTTC. This gives the protein CASSLAPPSREQYF.

A few counts support this clonotype. The gene calls are TRBV27 and TRBJ2-5, with D perhaps given as TRBD1 or TRBD2 (6 bases each). The CDR3 runs to 15 residues. V was cut by 4 bases and J by 5 bases, with 17 bases left in between. Germline CDR1 and CDR2: MNHEY and SMNVEV (reference sequence). The CDR3 loop is CASSSSQGGSETQYF. The CDR3 nucleotides read TGTGCCAGCAGTTCCTCACAGGGAGGAAGTGAGACCCAGTACTTC.

This clonotype occurred once. The chain uses TRBV4-3 and TRBJ2-5; D remains unclear. The CDR3 sequence is 13 residues long. Trimming left V 1 base short and J 7 bases short, with 10 bases between. Germline CDR1 reads LGHNA; CDR2 reads YSLEER. The CDR3 bases are TGCGCCAGCAGCCAAGGGGCTTTAGGGACCCAGTACTTC. It is translated as CASSQGALGTQYF.

This sequence joins TRBV12-3 or TRBV12-4 and TRBJ2-4, with 7 bases identical to TRBD2. The J segment lost 13 bases and the V segment lost 3 bases, leaving 15 bases of the junction unmatched. The CDR3 consists of 15 residues. CDR3 in DNA: TGTGCCAGCAGTTTGTTGGGCGGGGGAGAAGTAGGGCAGTACTTC. Its protein is CASSLLGGGEVGQYF.

The V call is TRBV12-3 or TRBV12-4, the J call TRBJ1-1; D unclear. This CDR3 has 14 amino acids. Between the trimmed V and J ends, which lost 2 bases and 5 bases, there was a span of 12 bases. The DNA for the CDR3 is TGTGCCAGCAGTTTATCTAGAATAGGGACTGAAGCTTTCTTT. Amino acids: CASSLSRIGTEAFF.

In this sample, this clonotype turned up a few times. The chain uses TRBV5-1 and TRBJ1-5; a possible D gene is TRBD1 (6 bases). Germline V gives CDR1 SGHRS, CDR2 YFSETQ. V gave up 4 bases and J gave up 2 bases, with 13 bases separating them. The CDR3 runs to 15 residues. CDR3: CASSLDSAGNQPQHF. The CDR3 DNA reads as TGCGCCAGCAGCCTGGACAGCGCCGGCAATCAGCCCCAGCATTTT.

This sequence joins TRBV7-9 and TRBJ2-3; D is ambiguous. Trimming cost V 10 bases and J 6 bases, with 17 bases left between them. This CDR3 region has 13 residues. Per the germline V gene, CDR1 is SEHNR and CDR2 is FQNEAQ (reference sequence). This CDR3 is CANTDAEWDTQYF. CDR3 bases: TGTGCCAATACCGACGCAGAATGGGATACGCAGTATTTT.

This clonotype was picked up a small number of times. V is TRBV9 and J is TRBJ2-1, with 14 bases fitting TRBD2. The CDR3 is 18 residues long. The germline V gene has CDR1 SGDLS and CDR2 YYNGEE. The V gene end was trimmed by 10 bases and the J gene end by 7 bases; junction bases not matched to a gene: 19. CDR3 sequence: CASTLEATSGRGMNEQFF. Here the CDR3 DNA reads TGTGCCTCCACCCTCGAGGCGACTAGCGGGAGGGGTATGAATGAGCAGTTCTTC. The whole variable domain, remainder taken from reference TRBV9 and TRBJ2-1, is DSGVTQTPKHLITATGQRVTLRCSPRSGDLSVYWYQQSLDQGLQFLIQYYNGEERAKGNILERFSAQQFPDLHSELNLSSLELGDSALYFCASTLEATSGRGMNEQFFGPGTRLTVL.

This clonotype came up a few times. The rearrangement links TRBV20-1 to TRBJ2-7; 8 positions match TRBD2. This CDR3 contains 15 residues. The ends lost 0 bases at V and 2 bases at J; junction bases unmatched: 6. Germline V gives CDR1 DFQATT, CDR2 SNEGSKA (reference sequence). Here the CDR3 DNA reads TGCAGTGCTAGAGATTATCGGGGGGGTACCTACGAGCAGTACTTC. Residues: CSARDYRGGTYEQYF.

The chain combines TRBV5-5 with TRBJ1-5; TRBD1 might be the D (6 bases). This CDR3 comprises 14 residues. The germline V gene has CDR1 SGHKS and CDR2 YYEKEE (reference sequence). Deletions cut 3 bases from V and 7 bases from J, with 14 bases between. The CDR3 sequence: CASSWGQGGQPQHF. The CDR3 nucleotides are TGTGCCAGCAGCTGGGGGCAGGGTGGGCAGCCCCAGCATTTT.

The chain employs TRBV15 and TRBJ2-6; 8 bases map to TRBD1. J was trimmed by 10 bases and V by 4 bases; bases with no gene match: 9. CDR1 is LNHNV and CDR2 is YYDKDF in the germline V gene (reference sequence). The CDR3 is made up of 15 amino acids. The CDR3, as DNA: TGTGCCACCAGCACAGACGGACAGGGCCGGAACGTCCTGACTTTC. The encoded protein is CATSTDGQGRNVLTF.

V and J are TRBV20-1 and TRBJ2-7; D ambiguous. Germline V lookup: CDR1 DFQATT, CDR2 SNEGSKA (reference sequence). The CDR3 contains 13 residues. V lost 6 bases, J lost 2 bases, and 14 bases lay in between. CDR3 DNA sequence: TGCAGTGCCGACCCGACCGGAGCCTACGAGCAGTACTTC. It translates to CSADPTGAYEQYF.

The chain is built from TRBV20-1 and TRBJ1-1; perhaps TRBD1 as D (5 bases). Germline CDR1 reads DFQATT; CDR2 reads SNEGSKA (reference sequence). The CDR3 runs to 15 residues. V lost 4 bases, J lost 1 base, and 16 bases lay in between. This CDR3 reads CSAMDTILRNTEAFF. The CDR3 DNA sequence: TGCAGTGCTATGGACACCATTCTACGGAACACTGAAGCTTTCTTT.

This chain connects TRBV2 to TRBJ2-3; TRBD1 matches 8 bases. The CDR3 runs 13 residues. From germline, CDR1 is SNHLY and CDR2 FYNNEI. V was clipped by 11 bases and J by 4 bases; unmatched bases: 8. The DNA of the CDR3 is TGTGCCGGCCGCCTGACAGGGGCAGATACGCAGTATTTT. Protein: CAGRLTGADTQYF. Using reference TRBV2 and TRBJ2-3 for the parts outside the CDR3, the full variable domain is EPEVTQTPSHQVTQMGQEVILRCVPISNHLYFYWYRQILGQKVEFLVSFYNNEISEKSEIFDDQFSVERPDGSNFTLKIRSTKLEDSAMYFCAGRLTGADTQYFGPGTRLTVL.

This clonotype was counted only a few times. The chain combines TRBV5-1 with TRBJ2-3; D perhaps matches TRBD1 (5 bases). Trimming took 6 bases from V and 1 from J, leaving 12 bases between them. This CDR3 contains 14 residues. Germline lookup yields CDR1 SGHRS and CDR2 YFSETQ. DNA of the CDR3: TGCGCCAGCATCACAGGACCTCGCACAGATACGCAGTATTTT. Amino acid sequence: CASITGPRTDTQYF.

The chain combines TRBV20-1 with TRBJ2-3, with TRBD2 identical over 8 bases. Per the germline V gene, CDR1 is DFQATT and CDR2 is SNEGSKA (reference sequence). The V segment lost 7 bases and the J segment 4 bases; nucleotides outside the gene matches: 4. This CDR3 is built from 12 residues. The CDR3 DNA follows: TGCAGTGTTGGCGGGAGGTCAGATACGCAGTATTTT. It translates to CSVGGRSDTQYF.

This chain uses TRBV6-5 with TRBJ2-3; 8 bases are a match to TRBD2. Germline values: CDR1 MNHEY, CDR2 SVGAGI. Trimming at V came to 0 bases and at J to 4 bases, leaving 9 bases not matched to a gene. The CDR3 has 17 residues. The CDR3 DNA is TGTGCCAGCAGTTACTCGGAAGCGGGAGAGGGGGCAGATACGCAGTATTTT. Translation: CASSYSEAGEGADTQYF.

The chain carries TRBV10-3 and TRBJ2-7, with 12 bases aligning to TRBD2. This CDR3 spans 12 amino acids. Germline lookup yields CDR1 ENHRY and CDR2 SYGVKD. With 10 bases clipped from V and 4 bases from J, the junction kept 2 bases outside the gene matches. CDR3 sequence reads: CATGLAGYEQYF. The CDR3, as DNA: TGTGCCACCGGACTAGCGGGGTACGAGCAGTACTTC.

The chain uses TRBV20-1 and TRBJ2-7, with D possibly called TRBD1 or TRBD2 (5 bases each). This CDR3 comprises 14 residues. V was pared by 1 base and J by 2 bases, with 12 bases between. Germline V gene lookup returns CDR1 DFQATT and CDR2 SNEGSKA (reference sequence). The CDR3 sequence is CSARAGTLAYEQYF. The CDR3 nucleotides read TGCAGTGCTAGAGCCGGGACCCTCGCCTACGAGCAGTACTTC.

This sequence joins TRBV6-5 and TRBJ2-5; a possible D gene is TRBD1 (5 bases). The end of the DNA is better explained by TRBJ2-7, so the J call may be wrong. This CDR3 is built from 13 residues. Germline CDR1 MNHEY, CDR2 SVGAGI. CDR3 region: CASTSSGADEQYF. CDR3 DNA: TGTGCCAGCACTTCCTCTGGGGCCGACGAGCAGTACTTC.

In this sample, this clonotype turned up a few times. The rearrangement links TRBV2 to TRBJ2-3; 13 positions match TRBD2. Germline loops: CDR1 SNHLY, CDR2 FYNNEI. V was clipped by 5 bases and J by 2 bases; unmatched bases: 1. The CDR3 has 15 residues. CDR3 protein: CASSTSGGDTDTQYF. CDR3 nucleotide sequence: TGTGCCAGCAGTACTAGCGGGGGGGACACAGATACGCAGTATTTT.

The chain has TRBV7-7 and TRBJ2-1; TRBD2 is a possible D gene (5 bases). Germline V gene data show CDR1 as SSHAT and CDR2 as FNYEAQ (reference sequence). This CDR3 comprises 16 residues. With 5 bases removed from V and 5 bases from J, the gap between germline ends came to 19 bases. The CDR3 sequence is CASSASPPGPHNEQFF. CDR3 sequence (DNA): TGTGCCAGCAGCGCTAGCCCACCGGGCCCCCACAATGAGCAGTTCTTC. The whole variable domain, filled in from reference TRBV7-7 and TRBJ2-1, reads GAGVSQSPRYKVTKRGQDVTLRCDPISSHATLYWYQQALGQGPEFLTYFNYEAQPDKSGLPSDRFSAERPEGSISTLTIQRTEQRDSAMYRCASSASPPGPHNEQFFGPGTRLTVL.

The V gene is TRBV20-1, the J gene TRBJ2-1; D is possibly TRBD2 (7 bases). CDR1 is DFQATT, CDR2 SNEGSKA, per germline (reference sequence). Between the trimmed V and J ends, which lost 0 bases and 5 bases, there was a span of 17 bases. CDR3 length: 16 amino acids. CDR3 amino acids: CSAREGGSGLHNEQFF. CDR3 bases: TGCAGTGCTAGAGAAGGGGGTAGCGGGCTCCACAATGAGCAGTTCTTC.

This rearrangement joins TRBV9 to TRBJ1-2; D ambiguous. Germline CDR1 reads SGDLS; CDR2 reads YYNGEE. V was shortened by 0 bases and J by 8 bases, with 8 bases between the two germline ends. The CDR3 is 12 amino acids. The CDR3 region is CASSVGSWGYTF. The DNA of the CDR3 is TGTGCCAGCAGCGTAGGAAGTTGGGGCTACACCTTC.

The chain employs TRBV3-1 and TRBJ1-2; no definite D call. Trimming removed 0 bases at V and 7 bases at J, with 15 bases between. Germline lookup yields CDR1 LGHDT and CDR2 YNNKEL (reference sequence). This CDR3 is built from 15 residues. The CDR3 nucleotides are TGTGCCAGCAGCCAAGAGGGCAGAAGGCGTGCTGGCTACACCTTC. This sequence encodes CASSQEGRRRAGYTF.